Listed here are 19 T cell receptor beta chains from one sample, sequenced in a study of blood T cell repertoires in COVID-19. The data were produced by immunoSEQ multiplex PCR, yet TCRdb's version contains in-frame clones alone and is incomplete. The data contain 150,000 or so clones, approximately 83% of them singletons. What was sequenced was peripheral blood. The receptor source for this set is a woman aged 55-69 years with COVID-19, enrolled during active disease.

Only one count was recorded for this clone. The gene calls are TRBV5-1 and TRBJ2-2; the D is unclear. Germline lookup yields CDR1 SGHRS and CDR2 YFSETQ. Trimming shortened V by 0 bases and J by 0 bases, and 6 bases separated the two germline ends. The CDR3 is 15 residues long. CDR3: CASSLGLPNTGELFF. CDR3 sequence (DNA): TGCGCCAGCAGCTTGGGACTTCCGAACACCGGGGAGCTGTTTTTT.

The genes are TRBV18 and TRBJ1-5; 7 bases agree with TRBD1. Germline-derived CDR1 and CDR2 are KGHSH and LQKENI. The CDR3 extends over 14 amino acids. V lost 3 bases and J lost 7; bases outside the gene matches: 6. The CDR3 coding sequence is TGTGCCAGCTCACCGCGACAGGGCGGCCAGCCCCAGCATTTT. This encodes CASSPRQGGQPQHF.

V usage is TRBV5-1 and J usage is TRBJ2-5; D ambiguous. This CDR3 contains 13 residues. Trimming stripped 1 base from V and 2 bases from J, with 6 bases between. Germline V gene lookup returns CDR1 SGHRS and CDR2 YFSETQ. The CDR3 DNA reads as TGCGCCAGCAGCTTGCTACAGCAAGAGACCCAGTACTTC. Amino acid sequence: CASSLLQQETQYF.

V and J are TRBV5-1 and TRBJ1-4; no clear D. Germline CDR1 reads SGHRS; CDR2 reads YFSETQ. V was clipped by 4 bases and J by 7 bases, with 20 bases between them. The CDR3 length is 16 residues. CDR3 in DNA: TGCGCCAGCAGCATAACAACCCCCCCGGGGAGTGAAAAACTGTTTTTT. This gives the protein CASSITTPPGSEKLFF.

This clone was seen a single time. The J gene is TRBJ2-7, the V gene TRBV27, with TRBD2 as a possible D gene (6 bases). Trimming stripped 1 base from V and 0 bases from J, with 10 bases between. The CDR3 spans 15 residues. Per the germline V gene, CDR1 is MNHEY and CDR2 is SMNVEV (reference sequence). The CDR3 DNA is TGTGCCAGCAGTTTATTGGCGGGGAGCTCCTACGAGCAGTACTTC. Its translation: CASSLLAGSSYEQYF.

This sequence joins TRBV7-3 and TRBJ2-7; D remains ambiguous. Germline V gene sequence: CDR1 SGHTA, CDR2 FQGTGA. CDR3 length: 15 residues. V dropped 5 bases and J dropped 4 bases, with 18 bases sitting between them. Written as DNA, the CDR3 is TGTGCCAGCAGCCCGTTTCCGGGTCCCAATTACGAGCAGTACTTC. This codes for CASSPFPGPNYEQYF.

The CDR3 nucleotides are TGTGCCAGTAGGACACGGGACAGCTCAAACACTGAAGCTTTCTTT. Protein product: CASRTRDSSNTEAFF. This rearrangement joins TRBV19 to TRBJ1-1, with 7 bases aligning to TRBD1. V shed 6 bases, J shed 2 bases, and the junction held 9 bases outside the gene matches. This CDR3 is built from 15 residues. Germline V CDR1 and CDR2: LNHDA, SQIVND (reference sequence).

The chain has TRBV4-1 and TRBJ2-7, with unresolved D. The ends were cut back, 3 bases at V and 1 base at J, with 7 bases in the middle. Germline lookup yields CDR1 MGHRA and CDR2 YSYEKL. This CDR3 has 13 amino acids. This chain's CDR3 is CASSQTKSYEQYF. Written as DNA, the CDR3 is TGCGCCAGCAGCCAGACAAAATCCTACGAGCAGTACTTC.

The rearrangement joins TRBV6-6 to TRBJ1-1; TRBD1 matches 8 bases. Trimming removed 5 bases from V and 0 bases from J; junction bases left unmatched: 8. Per the germline V gene, CDR1 is MNHNY and CDR2 is SVGAGI (reference sequence). The CDR3 sequence is 16 residues long. The chain's CDR3 is CASSPGQGFMNTEAFF. The CDR3 DNA reads as TGTGCCAGCAGTCCCGGACAGGGCTTTATGAACACTGAAGCTTTCTTT.

In its sample, this clone was seen a few times. The chain uses TRBV9 and TRBJ1-3, with 7 bases matching TRBD1. The ends lost 2 bases at V and 0 bases at J; junction bases unmatched: 8. Germline CDR1 reads SGDLS; CDR2 reads YYNGEE. The CDR3 runs 17 residues. DNA for the CDR3: TGTGCCAGCAGCGTTAGCACAGGGGTCATCTCTGGAAACACCATATATTTT. Its translation is CASSVSTGVISGNTIYF.

The V call is TRBV14, the J call TRBJ1-3; D is ambiguous. Germline V gives CDR1 SGHDN, CDR2 FVKESK. Trimming pared 1 base from V and 6 bases from J, leaving 13 bases between. This CDR3 is 15 amino acids long. The CDR3 is CASSQVSGRINTIYF. CDR3 coding DNA: TGTGCCAGCAGCCAAGTCTCGGGGAGGATAAACACCATATATTTT.

The chain employs TRBV19 and TRBJ2-1; TRBD2 matches 12 bases. Germline V gene sequence: CDR1 LNHDA, CDR2 SQIVND (reference sequence). The CDR3 covers 15 residues. Trimming removed 3 bases from V and 9 bases from J; junction bases left unmatched: 6. The CDR3 spells CASSIGLAGSLEQFF. In DNA form, the CDR3 reads TGTGCCAGTAGTATCGGACTAGCGGGGTCTCTTGAGCAGTTCTTC.

A few counts support this clone. The chain recombines TRBV11-2 with TRBJ2-1, with D tentatively TRBD2 (6 bases). Germline-derived CDR1 and CDR2 are SGHAT and FQNNGV. Trimming stripped 5 bases from V and 4 bases from J, with 15 bases between. CDR3 length: 15 residues. CDR3: CASSGVTGTYNEQFF. Here the CDR3 DNA reads TGTGCCAGCAGCGGGGTTACCGGGACTTACAATGAGCAGTTCTTC.

Worth noting for this clone: The sample has other DNA sequences that encode this CDR3 too. Here the CDR3 DNA reads TGTGCCAGCAGCGTAACAGACAGGCCAAACACTGAAGCTTTCTTT. This encodes CASSVTDRPNTEAFF. This chain connects TRBV9 to TRBJ1-1; a possible D gene is TRBD1 (6 bases). The CDR3 length is 15 residues. The germline CDR1 and CDR2 sequences are SGDLS and YYNGEE. V was pared by 1 base and J by 2 bases, with 12 bases between.

The chain links TRBV19 to TRBJ1-2; 9 positions match TRBD1. The CDR3 runs 16 residues. V shed 3 bases and J 3 bases; nucleotides not matched to a gene: 8. Germline CDR1 and CDR2: LNHDA and SQIVND (reference sequence). CDR3 region: CASSMDRGRNYYGYTF. The DNA for the CDR3 is TGTGCCAGTAGTATGGACAGGGGCCGCAATTACTATGGCTACACCTTC.

V and J are TRBV25-1 and TRBJ1-2; 8 bases align to TRBD1. The CDR3 length is 15 residues. Germline V gene lookup returns CDR1 MGHDK and CDR2 SYGVNS. Losses at the gene ends were 3 bases for V and 6 bases for J; bases not matched to a gene: 9. CDR3 nucleotides: TGTGCCAGCAGTGAGTCGGGTGACAGGGGAAATGGCTACACCTTC. It specifies CASSESGDRGNGYTF.

The chain combines TRBV4-1 with TRBJ2-3; 11 bases align to TRBD2. Germline trimming cut 0 bases from V and 2 bases from J; bases unmatched to any gene: 10. This CDR3 is built from 19 residues. In germline, CDR1 is MGHRA, CDR2 YSYEKL. The DNA for the CDR3 is TGCGCCAGCAGCCAAGAACTACAACTAGCGGGGGCCCACACAGATACGCAGTATTTT. This translates into CASSQELQLAGAHTDTQYF.

This sequence joins TRBV2 and TRBJ1-3; D unresolved. The CDR3 has 13 amino acids. V was cut by 7 bases and J by 0 bases, with 7 bases left in between. CDR1 SNHLY and CDR2 FYNNEI come from the germline V gene. Written as DNA, the CDR3 is TGTGCCAGCACTGCGAGCTCTGGAAACACCATATATTTT. It codes for CASTASSGNTIYF.

This sequence joins TRBV4-3 and TRBJ2-1, with TRBD2 identical over 9 bases. V shed 3 bases and J 8 bases; nucleotides not matched to a gene: 8. This CDR3 is 15 amino acids long. The germline gives CDR1 LGHNA, CDR2 YSLEER. The DNA of the CDR3 is TGCGCCAGCAGCCATGCCGGGACTAGCTCGGATGAGCAGTTCTTC. Amino acids: CASSHAGTSSDEQFF.